The T cell receptor beta chain described here comes from a study of OX40 agonist ivuxolimab in advanced cancers. As for the study in general: A mean age of about 56 years, range about 20 to 90, was recorded, and approximately 80% were male. Treatment received earlier with anti-PD-1, anti-PD-L1 or anti-CTLA-4 agents was allowed, and under 50% had some. Partial responses were achieved by three patients: one hepatocellular carcinoma, two cutaneous melanoma. Findings and limits, study-wide: Some of the lowest clonal expansion was seen in partial responders at 0.1-3.0 mg/kg.

This CDR3 contains 16 residues. The ends lost 2 bases at V and 4 bases at J; junction bases unmatched: 7. Per germline, CDR1 SGHTA and CDR2 FQGNSA. Clones were sequenced by immunoSEQ multiplex PCR, and TCRdb holds only the in-frame ones, with some missing. The data contain approximately 70,000 clones, over 65% of them singletons. Points on this clone: The target antigen is unknown.

This chain joins TRBV7-2 and TRBJ2-2; the match to TRBD2 covers 7 bases. The receptor comes from an adult with an advanced solid tumor such as melanoma, head and neck, liver or kidney cancer. The specimen comprised CD4+ or CD8+ T cells sorted from blood, sampled in a trial of the OX40 agonist ivuxolimab. CDR3 loop: CASSLWRERGTGELFF. The DNA for the CDR3 is TGTGCCAGCAGCTTATGGCGGGAGCGGGGCACCGGGGAGCTGTTTTTT.